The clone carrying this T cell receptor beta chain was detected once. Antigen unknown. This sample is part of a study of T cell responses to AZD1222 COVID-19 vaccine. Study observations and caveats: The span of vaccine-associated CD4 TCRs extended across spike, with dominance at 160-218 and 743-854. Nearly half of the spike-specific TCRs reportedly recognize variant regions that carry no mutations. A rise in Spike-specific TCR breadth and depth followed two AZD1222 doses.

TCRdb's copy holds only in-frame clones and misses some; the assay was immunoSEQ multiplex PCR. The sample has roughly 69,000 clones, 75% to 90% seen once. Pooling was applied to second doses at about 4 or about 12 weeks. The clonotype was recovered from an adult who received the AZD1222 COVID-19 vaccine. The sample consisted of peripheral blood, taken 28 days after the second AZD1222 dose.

The CDR3 DNA reads TGTGCCAGCAGCTTAACAGGGTCAGGATCCAATGAGCAGTTCTTC. Encoded protein: CASSLTGSGSNEQFF. The V gene is TRBV11-3, the J gene TRBJ2-1, with TRBD1 as a possible D gene (6 bases). CDR3 length: 15 amino acids. Trimming took off 2 bases at V and 6 bases at J, with 14 bases between the two ends. CDR1 is SGHNT and CDR2 is YENEEA in the germline V gene.